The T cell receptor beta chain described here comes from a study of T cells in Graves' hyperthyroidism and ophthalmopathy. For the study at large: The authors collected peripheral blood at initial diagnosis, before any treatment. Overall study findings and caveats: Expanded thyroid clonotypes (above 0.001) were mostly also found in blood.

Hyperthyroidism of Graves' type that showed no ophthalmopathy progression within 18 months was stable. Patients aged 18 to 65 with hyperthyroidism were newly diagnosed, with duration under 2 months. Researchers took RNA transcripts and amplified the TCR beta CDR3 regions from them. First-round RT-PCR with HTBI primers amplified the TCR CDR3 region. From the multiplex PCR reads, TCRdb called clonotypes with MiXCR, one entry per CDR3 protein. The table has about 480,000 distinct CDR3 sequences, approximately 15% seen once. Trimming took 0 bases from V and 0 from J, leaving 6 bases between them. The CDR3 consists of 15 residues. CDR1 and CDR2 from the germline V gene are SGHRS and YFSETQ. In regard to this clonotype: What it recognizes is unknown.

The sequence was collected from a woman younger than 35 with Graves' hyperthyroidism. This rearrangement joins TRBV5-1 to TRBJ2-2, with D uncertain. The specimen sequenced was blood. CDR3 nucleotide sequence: TGCGCCAGCAGCTTGGCCACCACGAACACCGGGGAGCTGTTTTTT. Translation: CASSLATTNTGELFF.